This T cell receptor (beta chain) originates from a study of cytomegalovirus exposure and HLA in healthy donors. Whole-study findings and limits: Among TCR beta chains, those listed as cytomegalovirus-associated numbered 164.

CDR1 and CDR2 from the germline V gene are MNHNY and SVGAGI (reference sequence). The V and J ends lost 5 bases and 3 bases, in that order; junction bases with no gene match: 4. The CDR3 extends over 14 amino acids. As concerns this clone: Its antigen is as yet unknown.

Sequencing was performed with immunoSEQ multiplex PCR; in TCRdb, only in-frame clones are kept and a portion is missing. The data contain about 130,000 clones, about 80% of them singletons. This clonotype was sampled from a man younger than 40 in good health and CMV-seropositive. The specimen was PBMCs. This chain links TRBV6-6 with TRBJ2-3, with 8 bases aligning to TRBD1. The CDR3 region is CASSDRGVTDTQYF. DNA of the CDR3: TGTGCCAGCAGTGACAGGGGAGTAACAGATACGCAGTATTTT.